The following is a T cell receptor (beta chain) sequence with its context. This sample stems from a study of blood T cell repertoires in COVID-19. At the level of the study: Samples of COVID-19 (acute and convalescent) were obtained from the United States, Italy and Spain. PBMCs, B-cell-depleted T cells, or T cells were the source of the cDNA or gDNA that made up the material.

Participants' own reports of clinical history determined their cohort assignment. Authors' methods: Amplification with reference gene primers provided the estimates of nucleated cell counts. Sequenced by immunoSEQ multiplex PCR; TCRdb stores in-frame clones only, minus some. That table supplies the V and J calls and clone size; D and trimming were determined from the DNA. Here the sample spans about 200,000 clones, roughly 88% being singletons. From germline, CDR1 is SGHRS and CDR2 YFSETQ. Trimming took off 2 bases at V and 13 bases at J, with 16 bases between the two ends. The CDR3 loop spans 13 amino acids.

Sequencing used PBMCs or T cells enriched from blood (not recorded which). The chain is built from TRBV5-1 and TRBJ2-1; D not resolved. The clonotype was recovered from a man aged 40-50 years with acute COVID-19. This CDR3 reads CASSLRLSPPQFF. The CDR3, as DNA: TGCGCCAGCAGCTTACGACTTTCACCTCCTCAGTTCTTC.